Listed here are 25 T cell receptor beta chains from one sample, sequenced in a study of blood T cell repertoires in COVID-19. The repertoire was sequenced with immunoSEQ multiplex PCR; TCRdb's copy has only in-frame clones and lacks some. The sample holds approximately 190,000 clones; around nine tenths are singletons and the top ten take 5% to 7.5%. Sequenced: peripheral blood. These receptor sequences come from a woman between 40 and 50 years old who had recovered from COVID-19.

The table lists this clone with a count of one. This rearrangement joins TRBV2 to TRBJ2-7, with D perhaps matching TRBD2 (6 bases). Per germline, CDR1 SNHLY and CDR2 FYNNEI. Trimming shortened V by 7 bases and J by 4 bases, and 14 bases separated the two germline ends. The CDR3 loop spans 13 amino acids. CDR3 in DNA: TGTGCCAGCACGGAGGGGTCGGTTTACGAGCAGTACTTC. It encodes CASTEGSVYEQYF.

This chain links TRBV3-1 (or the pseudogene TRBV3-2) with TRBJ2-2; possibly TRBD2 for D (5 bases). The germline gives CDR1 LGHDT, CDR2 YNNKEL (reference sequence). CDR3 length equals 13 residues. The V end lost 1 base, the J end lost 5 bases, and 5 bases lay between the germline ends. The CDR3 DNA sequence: TGTGCCAGCAGCCAAGCGGGAACCGGGGAGCTGTTTTTT. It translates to CASSQAGTGELFF.

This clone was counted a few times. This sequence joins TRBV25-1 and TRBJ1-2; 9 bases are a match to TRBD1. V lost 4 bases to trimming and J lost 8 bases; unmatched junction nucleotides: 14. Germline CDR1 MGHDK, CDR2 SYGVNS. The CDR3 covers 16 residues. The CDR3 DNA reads TGTGCCAGCAGTGTGAGGGATCTACAGGGGGCGGGAGGCTACACCTTC. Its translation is CASSVRDLQGAGGYTF.

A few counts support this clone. CDR3 DNA sequence: TGTGCCACGCGAGCGGGAGGGCCCGGGGAGCTGTTTTTT. It specifies CATRAGGPGELFF. The chain carries TRBV3-1 (or the pseudogene TRBV3-2) and TRBJ2-2; 10 nucleotides line up with TRBD2. This CDR3 comprises 13 residues. V was pared by 10 bases and J by 6 bases, with 5 bases of the junction left unmatched. Germline V gives CDR1 LGHDT, CDR2 YNNKEL (reference sequence).

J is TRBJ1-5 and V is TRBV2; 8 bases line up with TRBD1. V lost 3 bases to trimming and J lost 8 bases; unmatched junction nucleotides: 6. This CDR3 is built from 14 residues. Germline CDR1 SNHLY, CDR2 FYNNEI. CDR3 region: CASSEAGGLEPQHF. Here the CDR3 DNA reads TGTGCCAGCAGTGAGGCAGGGGGCTTAGAGCCCCAGCATTTT.

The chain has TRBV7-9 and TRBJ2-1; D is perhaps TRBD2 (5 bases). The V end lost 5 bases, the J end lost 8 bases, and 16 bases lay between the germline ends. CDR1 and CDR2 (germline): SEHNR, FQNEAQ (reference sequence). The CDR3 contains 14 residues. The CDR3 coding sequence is TGTGCCAGCAGCCCACCCGGGAATGCCTATGAGCAGTTCTTC. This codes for CASSPPGNAYEQFF.

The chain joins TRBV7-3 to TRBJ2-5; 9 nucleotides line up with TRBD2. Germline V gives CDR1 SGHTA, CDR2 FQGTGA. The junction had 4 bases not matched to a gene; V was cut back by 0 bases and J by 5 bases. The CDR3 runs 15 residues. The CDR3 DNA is TGTGCCAGCAGCTTAACTGGGACTAGCAGGGAGACCCAGTACTTC. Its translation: CASSLTGTSRETQYF.

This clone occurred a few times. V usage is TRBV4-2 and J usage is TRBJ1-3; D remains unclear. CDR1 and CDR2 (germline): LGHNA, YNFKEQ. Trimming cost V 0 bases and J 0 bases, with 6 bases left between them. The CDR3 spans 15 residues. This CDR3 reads CASSQDTGSGNTIYF. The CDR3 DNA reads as TGTGCCAGCAGCCAAGATACGGGCTCTGGAAACACCATATATTTT.

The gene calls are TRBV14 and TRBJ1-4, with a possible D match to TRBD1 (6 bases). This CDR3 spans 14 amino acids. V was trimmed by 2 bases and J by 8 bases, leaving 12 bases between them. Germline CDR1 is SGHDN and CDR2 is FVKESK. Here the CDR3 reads CASSQPNDREKLFF. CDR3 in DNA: TGTGCCAGCAGCCAACCCAACGACAGGGAAAAACTGTTTTTT. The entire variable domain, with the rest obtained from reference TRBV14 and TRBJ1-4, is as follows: EAGVTQFPSHSVIEKGQTVTLRCDPISGHDNLYWYRRVMGKEIKFLLHFVKESKQDESGMPNNRFLAERTGGTYSTLKVQPAELEDSGVYFCASSQPNDREKLFFGSGTQLSVL.

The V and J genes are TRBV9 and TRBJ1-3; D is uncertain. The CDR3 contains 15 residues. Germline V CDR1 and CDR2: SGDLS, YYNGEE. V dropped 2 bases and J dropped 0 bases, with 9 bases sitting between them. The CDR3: CASSVNSLSGNTIYF. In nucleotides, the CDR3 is TGTGCCAGCAGCGTCAACAGCCTCTCTGGAAACACCATATATTTT.

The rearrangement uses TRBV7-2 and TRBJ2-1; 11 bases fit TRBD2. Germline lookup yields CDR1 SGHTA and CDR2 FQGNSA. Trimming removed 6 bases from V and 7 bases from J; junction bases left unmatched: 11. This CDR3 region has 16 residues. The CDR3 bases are TGTGCCAGCAGTTTCGACGGGACTAGCGGCGTTAATGAGCAGTTCTTC. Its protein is CASSFDGTSGVNEQFF.

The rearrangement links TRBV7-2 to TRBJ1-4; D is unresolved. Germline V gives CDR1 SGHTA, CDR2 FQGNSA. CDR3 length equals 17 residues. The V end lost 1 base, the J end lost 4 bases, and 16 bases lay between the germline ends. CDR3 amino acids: CASSLGRGRGINEKLFF. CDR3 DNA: TGTGCCAGCAGCTTAGGCCGAGGACGGGGAATTAATGAAAAACTGTTTTTT.

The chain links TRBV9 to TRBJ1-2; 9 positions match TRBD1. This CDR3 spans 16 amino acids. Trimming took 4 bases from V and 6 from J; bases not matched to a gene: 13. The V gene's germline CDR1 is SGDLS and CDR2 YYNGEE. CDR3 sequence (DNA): TGTGCCAGCAGCCAAACCGGACAGGGGATTAGAGATGGCTACACCTTC. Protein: CASSQTGQGIRDGYTF.

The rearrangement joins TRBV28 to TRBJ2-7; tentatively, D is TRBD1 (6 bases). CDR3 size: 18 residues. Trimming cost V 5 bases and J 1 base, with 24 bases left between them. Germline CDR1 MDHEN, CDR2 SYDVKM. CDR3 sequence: CASSAGGQFHVTSYEQYF. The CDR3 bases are TGTGCCAGCAGTGCGGGCGGACAGTTTCATGTCACTTCCTACGAGCAGTACTTC.

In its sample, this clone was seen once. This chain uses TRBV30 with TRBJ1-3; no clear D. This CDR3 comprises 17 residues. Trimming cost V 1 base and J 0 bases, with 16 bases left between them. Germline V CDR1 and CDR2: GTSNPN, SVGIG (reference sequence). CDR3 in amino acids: CAWSAWSTGHSGNTIYF. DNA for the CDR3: TGTGCCTGGAGTGCCTGGTCGACTGGTCACTCTGGAAACACCATATATTTT.

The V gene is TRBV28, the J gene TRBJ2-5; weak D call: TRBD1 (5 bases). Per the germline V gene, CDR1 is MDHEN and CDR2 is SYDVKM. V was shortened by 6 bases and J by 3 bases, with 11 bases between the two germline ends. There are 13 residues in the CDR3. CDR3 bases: TGTGCCAGCAGAGTAGGACACAAAGAGACCCAGTACTTC. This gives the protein CASRVGHKETQYF.

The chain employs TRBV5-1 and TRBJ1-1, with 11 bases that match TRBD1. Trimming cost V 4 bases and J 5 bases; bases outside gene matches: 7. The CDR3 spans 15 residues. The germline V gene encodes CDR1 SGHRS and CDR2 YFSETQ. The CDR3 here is CASSPLGTGGTEAFF. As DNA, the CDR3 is TGCGCCAGCAGCCCTCTCGGGACAGGGGGTACTGAAGCTTTCTTT.

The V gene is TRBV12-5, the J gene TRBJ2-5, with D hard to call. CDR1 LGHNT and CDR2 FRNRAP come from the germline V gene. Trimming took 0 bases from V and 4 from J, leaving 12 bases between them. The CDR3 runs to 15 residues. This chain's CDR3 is CASGLVPGSGETQYF. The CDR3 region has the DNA TGTGCTAGTGGTTTGGTGCCCGGGTCCGGAGAGACCCAGTACTTC.

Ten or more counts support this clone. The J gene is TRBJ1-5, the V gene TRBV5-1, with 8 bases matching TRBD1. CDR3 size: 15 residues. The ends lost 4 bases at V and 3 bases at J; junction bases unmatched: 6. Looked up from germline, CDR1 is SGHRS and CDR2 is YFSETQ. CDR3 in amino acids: CASSPTGDFNQPQHF. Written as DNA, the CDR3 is TGCGCCAGCAGCCCGACAGGGGATTTCAATCAGCCCCAGCATTTT.

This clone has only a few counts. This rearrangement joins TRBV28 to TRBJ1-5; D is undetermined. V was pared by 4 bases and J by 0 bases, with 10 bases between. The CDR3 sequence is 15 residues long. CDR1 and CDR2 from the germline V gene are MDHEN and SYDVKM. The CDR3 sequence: CASSSESYSNQPQHF. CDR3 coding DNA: TGTGCCAGCAGTTCCGAGTCTTATAGCAATCAGCCCCAGCATTTT. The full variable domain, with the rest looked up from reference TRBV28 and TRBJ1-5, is DVKVTQSSRYLVKRTGEKVFLECVQDMDHENMFWYRQDPGLGLRLIYFSYDVKMKEKGDIPEGYSVSREKKERFSLILESASTNQTSMYLCASSSESYSNQPQHFGDGTRLSIL.

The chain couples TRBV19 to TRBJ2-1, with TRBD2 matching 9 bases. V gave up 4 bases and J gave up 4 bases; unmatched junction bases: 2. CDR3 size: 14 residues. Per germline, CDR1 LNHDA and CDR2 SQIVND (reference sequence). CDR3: CASSTSGKYNEQFF. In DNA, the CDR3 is TGTGCCAGTAGTACTAGCGGGAAATACAATGAGCAGTTCTTC.

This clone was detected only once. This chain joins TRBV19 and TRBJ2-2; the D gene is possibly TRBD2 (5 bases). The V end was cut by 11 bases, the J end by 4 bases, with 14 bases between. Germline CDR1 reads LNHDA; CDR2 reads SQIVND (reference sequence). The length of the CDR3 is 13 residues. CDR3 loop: CAGQAGTTGELFF. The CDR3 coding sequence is TGTGCCGGGCAGGCGGGTACCACCGGGGAGCTGTTTTTT.

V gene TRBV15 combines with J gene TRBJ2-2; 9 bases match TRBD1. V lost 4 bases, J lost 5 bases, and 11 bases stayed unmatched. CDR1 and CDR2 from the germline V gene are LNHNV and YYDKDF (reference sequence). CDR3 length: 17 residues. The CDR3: CATSKTAGTGNTGELFF. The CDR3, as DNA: TGTGCCACCAGCAAAACCGCGGGGACAGGGAATACCGGGGAGCTGTTTTTT.

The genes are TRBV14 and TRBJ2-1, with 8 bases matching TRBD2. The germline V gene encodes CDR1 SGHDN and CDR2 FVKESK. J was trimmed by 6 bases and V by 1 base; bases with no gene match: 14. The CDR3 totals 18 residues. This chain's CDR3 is CASSQGPGLAHLGNEQFF. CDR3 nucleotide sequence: TGTGCCAGCAGCCAAGGTCCCGGACTAGCTCATTTAGGCAATGAGCAGTTCTTC.

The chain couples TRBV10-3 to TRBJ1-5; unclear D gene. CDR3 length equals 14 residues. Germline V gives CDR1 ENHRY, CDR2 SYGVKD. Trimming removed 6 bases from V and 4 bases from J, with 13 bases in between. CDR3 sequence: CAISNPGLNQPQHF. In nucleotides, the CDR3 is TGTGCCATCAGCAACCCGGGTTTAAATCAGCCCCAGCATTTT.